The 27 T cell receptor beta chains in this list originate from one sample, sequenced in a study of T cell repertoires in cytomegalovirus infection. A single record per CDR3 protein comes from TCRdb applying MiXCR to the reads. The sample lists some 900,000 distinct CDR3 sequences, about 33% occurring once. Antigens for these TCRs are unknown. Sample: cultured CD8+ T cells from PBMCs, taken from culture after CMV antigen stimulation. These TCRs come from a human donor in good health (CMV status not recorded). Some clones in this sample may be carry-over from other donors' samples.

V is TRBV4-1 and J is TRBJ2-6, with D hard to call. The germline V and J ends were trimmed by 0 bases and 0 bases, with 9 bases remaining between them. The CDR3 has 17 amino acids. The germline V gene has CDR1 MGHRA and CDR2 YSYEKL. The CDR3 DNA is TGCGCCAGCAGCCAAGAGGTCGCAGGCTCTGGGGCCAACGTCCTGACTTTC. Translating gives CASSQEVAGSGANVLTF.

The chain links TRBV12-5 to TRBJ1-2, with 11 bases aligning to TRBD1. Per the germline V gene, CDR1 is LGHNT and CDR2 is FRNRAP. Trimming removed 5 bases from V and 4 bases from J; junction bases left unmatched: 6. There are 15 residues in the CDR3. The DNA for the CDR3 is TGTGCTAGTGGTCCAGGACAGGGGGCGACCTATGGCTACACCTTC. Translating gives CASGPGQGATYGYTF.

The gene calls are TRBV2 and TRBJ2-5, with D possibly being TRBD1 (6 bases). Trimming removed 9 bases from V and 4 bases from J, with 9 bases in between. The CDR3 sequence is 11 residues long. The germline gives CDR1 SNHLY, CDR2 FYNNEI. The CDR3 spells CARGAGETQYF. CDR3 DNA sequence: TGTGCCAGGGGGGCCGGAGAGACCCAGTACTTC.

The V gene is TRBV13, the J gene TRBJ2-7, with D unresolved. This CDR3 has 14 amino acids. Trimming cost V 5 bases and J 3 bases, with 14 bases left between them. CDR1 and CDR2 from the germline V gene are PRHDT and FYEKMQ (reference sequence). The CDR3 region is CASSLTLDHYEQYF. The CDR3 DNA follows: TGTGCCAGCAGCCTGACATTGGACCACTACGAGCAGTACTTC.

The sample holds many counts of this clonotype. The chain recombines TRBV7-8 with TRBJ1-1; D not resolved. V gave up 4 bases and J gave up 1 base, with 10 bases separating them. The germline V gene encodes CDR1 SGHVS and CDR2 FQNEAQ. The length of the CDR3 is 14 residues. The CDR3: CASSSAGPNTEAFF. The DNA of the CDR3 is TGTGCCAGCAGCTCAGCCGGGCCGAACACTGAAGCTTTCTTT. The full variable domain, its missing parts supplied by reference TRBV7-8 and TRBJ1-1, is GAGVSQSPRYKVAKRGQDVALRCDPISGHVSLFWYQQALGQGPEFLTYFQNEAQLDKSGLPSDRFFAERPEGSVSTLKIQRTQQEDSAVYLCASSSAGPNTEAFFGQGTRLTVV.

This clonotype was counted only a few times. The V and J genes are TRBV11-3 and TRBJ2-1, with 11 bases lining up with TRBD2. J gave up 8 bases and V 5 bases, and 8 bases lay outside the gene matches. Per germline, CDR1 SGHNT and CDR2 YENEEA. The CDR3 is made up of 15 amino acids. CDR3 loop: CASSPASGGRHEQFF. The CDR3 coding sequence is TGTGCCAGCAGCCCCGCTAGCGGGGGGAGACATGAGCAGTTCTTC.

The chain is built from TRBV7-6 and TRBJ1-2, with 9 bases fitting TRBD1. J gave up 6 bases and V 7 bases, and 15 bases lay outside the gene matches. The germline gives CDR1 SGHVS, CDR2 FNYEAQ. The CDR3 length is 16 residues. This CDR3 is CASMETGGFGVDGYTF. DNA for the CDR3: TGTGCCAGCATGGAGACAGGGGGTTTTGGAGTGGATGGCTACACCTTC.

Note on this clonotype: A read error may produce the germline difference seen at one junction end. This rearrangement joins TRBV6-5 to TRBJ1-5, with D possibly TRBD1 on 5 matching bases. The CDR3 has 16 amino acids. Germline loops: CDR1 MNHEY, CDR2 SVGAGI. The DNA for the CDR3 is TGTGCCAGCAGTCACTCGCTACAGGAGGCCCGATGGTCCCAGCATTTT. It yields the protein CASSHSLQEARWSQHF.

This clonotype was picked up a small number of times. This chain joins TRBV4-1 and TRBJ1-4; 7 bases agree with TRBD1. Per germline, CDR1 MGHRA and CDR2 YSYEKL. The trim removed 2 bases at V and 12 bases at J, leaving 9 bases unmatched. The CDR3 spans 14 residues. The DNA for the CDR3 is TGCGCCAGCAGCCAAAGAGGACAGGCTTCGCAACTGTTTTTT. Its translation is CASSQRGQASQLFF.

This clonotype has more than one count but fewer than ten. This chain joins TRBV7-6 and TRBJ2-4; 11 nucleotides agree with TRBD2. The V gene's germline CDR1 is SGHVS and CDR2 FNYEAQ. V dropped 5 bases and J dropped 4; count of bases not matched to a gene: 4. The CDR3 runs to 15 residues. CDR3 amino acids: CASSPRLAGKNIQYF. The CDR3 bases are TGTGCCAGCAGCCCCCGACTAGCGGGGAAAAACATTCAGTACTTC. Combining the CDR3 with reference TRBV7-6 and TRBJ2-4 gives the whole variable domain GAGVSQSPRYKVTKRGQDVALRCDPISGHVSLYWYRQALGQGPEFLTYFNYEAQQDKSGLPNDRFSAERPEGSISTLTIQRTEQRDSAMYRCASSPRLAGKNIQYFGAGTRLSVL.

The chain is built from TRBV15 and TRBJ2-7; TRBD2 might be the D (6 bases). The CDR3 loop spans 13 amino acids. Germline V gene lookup returns CDR1 LNHNV and CDR2 YYDKDF (reference sequence). Trimming removed 5 bases from V and 5 bases from J, with 13 bases in between. The CDR3 is CATSGPWGDEQYF. As DNA, the CDR3 is TGTGCCACCAGCGGACCGTGGGGGGACGAGCAGTACTTC.

The V call is TRBV5-4, the J call TRBJ1-1; 7 nucleotides match TRBD1. Germline trimming cut 0 bases from V and 1 base from J; bases unmatched to any gene: 6. The CDR3 contains 16 residues. Per germline, CDR1 SGHNT and CDR2 YYREEE (reference sequence). CDR3 coding DNA: TGTGCCAGCAGCTTGGGGACAGGAGAGGGGAACACTGAAGCTTTCTTT. Its protein product is CASSLGTGEGNTEAFF. Full variable domain (outside the CDR3, taken from reference TRBV5-4 and TRBJ1-1): ETGVTQSPTHLIKTRGQQVTLRCSSQSGHNTVSWYQQALGQGPQFIFQYYREEENGRGNFPPRFSGLQFPNYSSELNVNALELDDSALYLCASSLGTGEGNTEAFFGQGTRLTVV.

The chain employs TRBV6-2 or TRBV6-3 and TRBJ2-2, with D possibly being TRBD2 (5 bases). V gave up 4 bases and J gave up 1 base, with 13 bases separating them. This CDR3 has 16 amino acids. Germline CDR1 is MNHEY and CDR2 is SVGEGT. CDR3 amino acids: CASSSSDFRNTGELFF. As DNA, the CDR3 is TGTGCCAGCAGTTCGTCGGACTTCCGGAACACCGGGGAGCTGTTTTTT.

This clonotype turned up a few times. The J gene is TRBJ2-1, the V gene TRBV2; no firm D call. The CDR3 contains 13 residues. CDR1 SNHLY and CDR2 FYNNEI come from the germline V gene. The V end was cut by 9 bases, the J end by 5 bases, with 14 bases between. The CDR3 coding sequence is TGTGCCAGAGGACCCGGAAGGGACAATGAGCAGTTCTTC. This translates into CARGPGRDNEQFF.

Worth noting for this clonotype: A much larger clone is a single base away; this may be a read error. The V gene is TRBV7-2, the J gene TRBJ2-1; maybe TRBD1 (6 bases). The CDR3 extends over 14 amino acids. Germline V CDR1 and CDR2: SGHTA, FQGNSA. V was shortened by 5 bases and J by 4 bases, with 12 bases between the two germline ends. The DNA for the CDR3 is TGTGCCAGCAGCGTAGTGGGACATTACAATGAGCAGTTCTTC. Protein sequence: CASSVVGHYNEQFF. Together with reference TRBV7-2 and TRBJ2-1, the CDR3 gives the full variable domain: GAGVSQSPSNKVTEKGKDVELRCDPISGHTALYWYRQSLGQGLEFLIYFQGNSAPDKSGLPSDRFSAERTGGSVSTLTIQRTQQEDSAVYLCASSVVGHYNEQFFGPGTRLTVL.

The chain is built from TRBV5-5 and TRBJ2-7; D is possibly TRBD1 (5 bases). The V and J ends lost 0 bases and 3 bases respectively, with 16 bases between them. The CDR3 is 16 residues long. CDR1 is SGHKS, CDR2 YYEKEE, per germline (reference sequence). The CDR3 region is CASSLAVHRIGYEQYF. CDR3 sequence (DNA): TGTGCCAGCAGCTTGGCGGTTCACAGGATAGGCTACGAGCAGTACTTC.

This chain connects TRBV11-2 to TRBJ2-1; D may be TRBD2 (6 bases). Germline V CDR1 and CDR2: SGHAT, FQNNGV. The CDR3 loop spans 14 amino acids. Trimming took 5 bases from V and 7 from J, leaving 15 bases between them. CDR3 nucleotide sequence: TGTGCCAGCAGCGGCGGGACTTCCGGGAATGAGCAGTTCTTC. This gives the protein CASSGGTSGNEQFF.

There are a few counts of this clonotype. As DNA, the CDR3 is TGTGCCAGCCTTCCGGGACAGGGGAGGAATGAGCAGTTCTTC. This encodes CASLPGQGRNEQFF. V gene TRBV7-6 combines with J gene TRBJ2-1; the match to TRBD1 covers 10 bases. V lost 8 bases, J lost 7 bases, and 8 bases stayed unmatched. This CDR3 has 14 residues. Germline assignment: CDR1 SGHVS and CDR2 FNYEAQ. The whole variable domain, remainder taken from reference TRBV7-6 and TRBJ2-1, is GAGVSQSPRYKVTKRGQDVALRCDPISGHVSLYWYRQALGQGPEFLTYFNYEAQQDKSGLPNDRFSAERPEGSISTLTIQRTEQRDSAMYRCASLPGQGRNEQFFGPGTRLTVL.

This clonotype came up a few times. V usage is TRBV11-2 and J usage is TRBJ1-2; 7 positions match TRBD1. Germline CDR1 reads SGHAT; CDR2 reads FQNNGV. The junction had 8 bases not matched to a gene; V was cut back by 3 bases and J by 1 base. The CDR3 sequence is 16 residues long. CDR3: CASSLWDSSNNYGYTF. CDR3 coding DNA: TGTGCCAGCAGCTTGTGGGACAGTTCTAATAACTATGGCTACACCTTC.

This clonotype was seen a few times. The chain has TRBV2 and TRBJ1-5; 8 bases match TRBD1. Germline CDR1 and CDR2: SNHLY and FYNNEI. V lost 4 bases and J lost 6; bases outside the gene matches: 14. CDR3 length equals 17 residues. The CDR3 sequence is CASSGATGAMIGQPQHF. The CDR3 nucleotides read TGTGCCAGCAGTGGGGCGACAGGGGCGATGATAGGTCAGCCCCAGCATTTT.

The V gene is TRBV6-5, the J gene TRBJ2-1; D is perhaps TRBD1 (5 bases). Germline V gene lookup returns CDR1 MNHEY and CDR2 SVGAGI. CDR3 length equals 13 residues. V dropped 0 bases and J dropped 8 bases, with 8 bases sitting between them. The CDR3 coding sequence is TGTGCCAGCAGTTACTCCAGGGTCCATGAGCAGTTCTTC. Translation: CASSYSRVHEQFF.

This clonotype was seen a few times. The gene calls are TRBV27 and TRBJ2-3, with 9 bases lining up with TRBD2. V was pared by 10 bases and J by 6 bases, with 14 bases of the junction left unmatched. The CDR3 is made up of 15 amino acids. CDR1 and CDR2 (germline): MNHEY, SMNVEV (reference sequence). The chain's CDR3 is CATGLSGGLGDTQYF. CDR3 coding DNA: TGTGCCACCGGGCTTAGCGGGGGCCTCGGGGATACGCAGTATTTT.

In this sample, this clonotype turned up many times. The J gene is TRBJ2-7, the V gene TRBV27, with D possibly TRBD1 on 5 matching bases. Germline values: CDR1 MNHEY, CDR2 SMNVEV (reference sequence). V lost 4 bases and J 3 bases, leaving 22 bases between the germline ends. The CDR3 totals 17 residues. The CDR3 reads CASSSHPSARANYEQYF. The CDR3 nucleotides read TGTGCCAGCAGTTCTCACCCGTCTGCCAGGGCCAACTACGAGCAGTACTTC.

The chain recombines TRBV27 with TRBJ2-1, with a tentative D call TRBD1 (6 bases). Germline lookup yields CDR1 MNHEY and CDR2 SMNVEV (reference sequence). Deletions cut 3 bases from V and 4 bases from J, with 40 bases between. CDR3 length equals 24 residues. DNA for the CDR3: TGTGCCAGCAGTTTGTCCCCGTATATGCCCTCCCCCAATAAGGGGGTAGGTCAATACAATGAGCAGTTCTTC. This codes for CASSLSPYMPSPNKGVGQYNEQFF.

This clonotype came up a few times. This chain links TRBV6-5 with TRBJ2-1; tentatively, D is TRBD2 (6 bases). V lost 5 bases to trimming and J lost 4 bases, with 15 bases between them. The CDR3 is 15 amino acids. Per germline, CDR1 MNHEY and CDR2 SVGAGI. The CDR3 is CASSARTIRYNEQFF. As DNA, the CDR3 is TGTGCCAGCAGTGCCCGGACTATCCGATACAATGAGCAGTTCTTC.

V gene TRBV25-1 combines with J gene TRBJ2-2; TRBD1 agrees at 10 bases. Trimming cost V 8 bases and J 6 bases; bases outside gene matches: 6. Per germline, CDR1 MGHDK and CDR2 SYGVNS. CDR3 size: 14 residues. This CDR3 is CASLGDRGPGELFF. The CDR3 bases are TGTGCCAGCCTGGGGGACAGGGGACCCGGGGAGCTGTTTTTT.

This clonotype was seen a handful of times. The chain couples TRBV6-1 to TRBJ2-7; D remains unclear. The CDR3 runs 15 residues. The germline V gene has CDR1 MNHNS and CDR2 SASEGT. Trimming removed 4 bases at V and 4 bases at J, with 17 bases between. Here the CDR3 reads CASSGSRALWYEQYF. CDR3 DNA sequence: TGTGCCAGCAGTGGAAGCCGGGCGCTGTGGTACGAGCAGTACTTC.